Each of the 11 T cell receptor beta chains below was sequenced from the same sample in a study of T-cell reconstitution after alpha-beta-depleted transplantation in children. Library preparation (for TCRbeta) was performed with unique molecular identifiers. One entry per CDR3 protein, called by TCRdb with MiXCR from the PCR reads. This table has around 200,000 distinct CDR3 sequences, approximately 7% appearing once. The specimen comprised PBMCs from the stem cell graft donor, sampled from the stem cell graft. These receptors all stem from a human donor who donated a stem cell graft to a child with Wiskott-Aldrich syndrome.

This clonotype showed up many times. The chain uses TRBV11-2 and TRBJ2-2, with D unclear. Germline V lookup: CDR1 SGHAT, CDR2 FQNNGV. The ends were cut back, 3 bases at V and 1 base at J, with 6 bases in the middle. The CDR3 contains 14 residues. CDR3 DNA: TGTGCCAGCAGCTTTAGAGGGAACACCGGGGAGCTGTTTTTT. Encoded protein: CASSFRGNTGELFF. Full variable domain (outside the CDR3, taken from reference TRBV11-2 and TRBJ2-2): EAGVAQSPRYKIIEKRQSVAFWCNPISGHATLYWYQQILGQGPKLLIQFQNNGVVDDSQLPKDRFSAERLKGVDSTLKIQPAKLEDSAVYLCASSFRGNTGELFFGEGSRLTVL.

This clonotype was recorded many times. CDR3 in DNA: TGTGCCAGCAGCTCACCGTTCTTGCGGGAGAGAGGAGAGACCCAGTACTTC. Translating gives CASSSPFLRERGETQYF. The V and J genes are TRBV7-2 and TRBJ2-5, with 7 bases aligning to TRBD2. Germline V gene data show CDR1 as SGHTA and CDR2 as FQGNSA. V gave up 4 bases and J gave up 4 bases; unmatched junction bases: 15. The CDR3 contains 17 residues.

This clonotype was counted at least ten times. The chain is built from TRBV20-1 and TRBJ2-3, with a possible D match to TRBD2 (5 bases). Trimming took off 6 bases at V and 2 bases at J, with 18 bases between the two ends. This CDR3 comprises 15 residues. In germline, CDR1 is DFQATT, CDR2 SNEGSKA (reference sequence). This CDR3 reads CSARSVAGVTDTQYF. The CDR3 DNA follows: TGCAGTGCGAGATCGGTTGCGGGTGTCACAGATACGCAGTATTTT.

This clonotype has a count of ten or more. The rearrangement links TRBV5-1 to TRBJ2-5, with no clear D. This CDR3 region has 14 residues. V was cut by 1 base and J by 4 bases, with 11 bases left in between. CDR1 is SGHRS and CDR2 is YFSETQ in the germline V gene. The chain's CDR3 is CASSLFSSGETQYF. CDR3 DNA sequence: TGCGCCAGCAGCTTGTTCAGCTCGGGAGAGACCCAGTACTTC.

The table lists this clonotype with many counts. The chain is built from TRBV5-1 and TRBJ2-7; D remains ambiguous. The V end lost 0 bases, the J end lost 5 bases, and 3 bases lay between the germline ends. This CDR3 has 11 amino acids. Germline V gives CDR1 SGHRS, CDR2 YFSETQ. The CDR3 DNA follows: TGCGCCAGCAGCTTGGAGCACGAGCAGTACTTC. It is translated as CASSLEHEQYF.

In this sample, this clonotype turned up many times. The V and J genes are TRBV6-2 or TRBV6-3 and TRBJ2-7; D may match TRBD1 or TRBD2 (6 bases each). The germline V and J ends were trimmed by 5 bases and 0 bases, with 14 bases remaining between them. The length of the CDR3 is 15 residues. Germline V gives CDR1 MNHEY, CDR2 SVGEGT. Here the CDR3 reads CASSRGTPTSYEQYF. CDR3 DNA: TGTGCCAGCAGTAGGGGGACTCCAACCTCCTACGAGCAGTACTTC.

The sample holds many counts of this clonotype. V usage is TRBV5-5 and J usage is TRBJ2-7; weak D call: TRBD1 (6 bases). V lost 3 bases and J lost 4, with 11 bases in between. The V gene's germline CDR1 is SGHKS and CDR2 YYEKEE (reference sequence). The CDR3 extends over 13 amino acids. The CDR3 sequence is CASSYTGIYEQYF. The DNA of the CDR3 is TGTGCCAGCAGCTACACAGGGATTTACGAGCAGTACTTC.

This clonotype was detected ten times or more. The rearrangement uses TRBV25-1 and TRBJ2-7; a possible D gene is TRBD1 (5 bases). The CDR3 extends over 12 amino acids. Per the germline V gene, CDR1 is MGHDK and CDR2 is SYGVNS. With 2 bases removed from V and 3 bases from J, the gap between germline ends came to 5 bases. This CDR3 reads CASSEQGYEQYF. The CDR3 DNA follows: TGTGCCAGCAGTGAACAGGGCTACGAGCAGTACTTC.

As regards this clonotype: A much larger clone is a single base away; this may be a read error. The chain joins TRBV12-3 or TRBV12-4 to TRBJ1-4; maybe TRBD1 (6 bases). This CDR3 comprises 15 residues. The CDR3 sequence: CASSLEGVMDETLFF. The CDR3, as DNA: TGTGCCAGCAGTTTAGAGGGGGTTATGGACGAAACACTGTTTTTT.

This clonotype was observed a few times. The J gene is TRBJ1-2, the V gene TRBV6-5; 8 bases agree with TRBD1. V was clipped by 5 bases and J by 6 bases; unmatched bases: 17. The CDR3 consists of 17 residues. Germline V gene lookup returns CDR1 MNHEY and CDR2 SVGAGI. The CDR3 bases are TGTGCCAGCAGTCCCCCCCCGGGCAGGGGGCAGGGAAATGGCTACACCTTC. Amino acids: CASSPPPGRGQGNGYTF.

This clonotype was seen repeatedly, ten times or more. This chain links TRBV20-1 with TRBJ1-3, with D possibly matching TRBD1 (6 bases). V shed 3 bases and J shed 7 bases, with 13 bases lying between them. The CDR3 spans 13 residues. CDR1 is DFQATT, CDR2 SNEGSKA, per germline (reference sequence). The CDR3 sequence is CSASLAGANTIYF. The CDR3, as DNA: TGCAGTGCTAGCTTGGCAGGGGCGAACACCATATATTTT.